These 2 T cell receptor beta chains came from one sample sequenced in a study of cytomegalovirus exposure and HLA in healthy donors. The PCR had 60 Vbeta and 13 Jbeta primers. Using immunoSEQ multiplex PCR, the repertoire was profiled, and TCRdb retains in-frame clones only, with some absent. Of around 140,000 clones listed, 75% to 80% are singletons. Sequencing used PBMCs. Receptors were obtained from a woman under 30 in good health and CMV-seropositive.

The genes are TRBV18 and TRBJ1-5; D gene ambiguous. The length of the CDR3 is 14 residues. Germline V gives CDR1 KGHSH, CDR2 LQKENI. The germline V and J ends were trimmed by 4 bases and 2 bases, with 9 bases remaining between them. CDR3 in DNA: TGTGCCAGCTCACTACGCCAGGGCAATCAGCCCCAGCATTTT. Its protein product is CASSLRQGNQPQHF.

The chain has TRBV30 and TRBJ2-3; 10 bases fit TRBD2. CDR1 is GTSNPN, CDR2 SVGIG, per germline (reference sequence). The CDR3 totals 18 residues. J lost 0 bases, V lost 3 bases, and 12 bases had no gene match. The CDR3: CAWRRWRTSGSSTDTQYF. For the CDR3, the DNA is TGTGCCTGGAGGCGCTGGAGGACTAGCGGTTCTAGCACAGATACGCAGTATTTT.